These 10 T cell receptor beta chains were all obtained from the same sample, sequenced in a study of CD8 T cells in ankylosing spondylitis. TCRdb re-analysed the 5' RACE reads in MiXCR, keeping a single row per CDR3 protein. Of approximately 150,000 distinct CDR3 sequences in the sample, about 42% are singletons; the top ten hold nearly 15%. The sample consisted of synovial fluid, either unsorted or a sorted T cell fraction (not recorded which). The source of these receptors is a male donor with ankylosing spondylitis.

This chain uses TRBV7-8 with TRBJ2-7, with 10 bases lining up with TRBD1. Germline V CDR1 and CDR2: SGHVS, FQNEAQ. The junction had 9 bases not matched to a gene; V was cut back by 5 bases and J by 5 bases. The CDR3 loop spans 15 amino acids. The chain's CDR3 is CASSPRGQGKNEQYF. The CDR3, as DNA: TGTGCCAGCAGCCCTAGGGGACAGGGGAAGAACGAGCAGTACTTC.

This clonotype was seen more than once but under ten times. This sequence joins TRBV12-3 or TRBV12-4 and TRBJ1-6, with a possible D match to TRBD1 (6 bases). The CDR3 has 15 residues. V was cut by 2 bases and J by 9 bases, with 14 bases left in between. The DNA for the CDR3 is TGTGCCAGCAGTTTATCGGGGGGCGGCATTTCACCCCTCCACTTT. Amino acids: CASSLSGGGISPLHF.

The V and J genes are TRBV27 and TRBJ2-7, with D possibly matching TRBD1 (6 bases). CDR1 and CDR2 from the germline V gene are MNHEY and SMNVEV (reference sequence). V lost 0 bases and J lost 2, with 8 bases in between. CDR3 size: 14 residues. DNA for the CDR3: TGTGCCAGCAGTTTATCGGCAGGGGCCTACGAGCAGTACTTC. It translates to CASSLSAGAYEQYF.

This clonotype was seen just once. This chain joins TRBV28 and TRBJ1-5; D is possibly TRBD1 (5 bases). Trimming cost V 6 bases and J 1 base, with 13 bases left between them. The CDR3 length is 15 residues. CDR1 MDHEN and CDR2 SYDVKM come from the germline V gene. In DNA form, the CDR3 reads TGTGCCAGCAGCCCCGATGGGGGAAGCAATCAGCCCCAGCATTTT. Amino acid sequence: CASSPDGGSNQPQHF.

This chain connects TRBV2 to TRBJ1-5; possibly TRBD1 for D (6 bases). Trimming took off 6 bases at V and 4 bases at J, with 10 bases between the two ends. The CDR3 contains 13 residues. Germline CDR1 SNHLY, CDR2 FYNNEI. CDR3 sequence reads: CASRRTVNQPQHF. The CDR3 DNA is TGTGCCAGCAGGAGGACAGTTAATCAGCCCCAGCATTTT. The variable domain in full, with the rest retrieved from reference TRBV2 and TRBJ1-5, is EPEVTQTPSHQVTQMGQEVILRCVPISNHLYFYWYRQILGQKVEFLVSFYNNEISEKSEIFDDQFSVERPDGSNFTLKIRSTKLEDSAMYFCASRRTVNQPQHFGDGTRLSIL.

This clonotype turned up a few times. The chain is built from TRBV7-2 and TRBJ2-7; D is unclear. Trimming stripped 0 bases from V and 2 bases from J, with 8 bases between. This CDR3 has 14 amino acids. Germline-derived CDR1 and CDR2 are SGHTA and FQGNSA. Here the CDR3 reads CASSLAFRAYEQYF. The CDR3 region has the DNA TGTGCCAGCAGCTTAGCATTCCGGGCCTACGAGCAGTACTTC. The complete variable domain, with remaining parts taken from reference TRBV7-2 and TRBJ2-7, reads GAGVSQSPSNKVTEKGKDVELRCDPISGHTALYWYRQSLGQGLEFLIYFQGNSAPDKSGLPSDRFSAERTGGSVSTLTIQRTQQEDSAVYLCASSLAFRAYEQYFGPGTRLTVT.

The table lists this clonotype with many counts. V and J are TRBV15 and TRBJ2-2; the D is unclear. V lost 5 bases and J lost 1, with 5 bases in between. CDR1 and CDR2 (germline): LNHNV, YYDKDF (reference sequence). The CDR3 is made up of 13 amino acids. CDR3 in amino acids: CATSGENTGELFF. In DNA, the CDR3 is TGTGCCACCAGCGGGGAGAACACCGGGGAGCTGTTTTTT.

V is TRBV7-9 and J is TRBJ2-3, with 12 bases identical to TRBD1. The CDR3 runs 15 residues. Germline V gene lookup returns CDR1 SEHNR and CDR2 FQNEAQ (reference sequence). The J segment lost 5 bases and the V segment lost 3 bases, leaving 3 bases of the junction unmatched. This CDR3 reads CASSLGTGGEDTQYF. The CDR3 DNA reads as TGTGCCAGCAGCTTGGGGACAGGGGGCGAAGATACGCAGTATTTT.

The chain links TRBV6-2 or TRBV6-3 to TRBJ1-5; D call uncertain. CDR1 MNHEY and CDR2 SVGEGT come from the germline V gene. Trimming shortened V by 7 bases and J by 0 bases, and 13 bases separated the two germline ends. The CDR3 is 15 amino acids. CDR3 sequence (DNA): TGTGCCAGCACCACGACACTAAGTAGCAATCAGCCCCAGCATTTT. Protein: CASTTTLSSNQPQHF.

This chain links TRBV7-3 with TRBJ1-1; tentative D call: TRBD1 (6 bases). Trimming left V 5 bases short and J 6 bases short, with 25 bases between. This CDR3 spans 17 amino acids. Looked up from germline, CDR1 is SGHTA and CDR2 is FQGTGA. The CDR3 nucleotides are TGTGCCAGCAGCCTCACAATGCACAGGGTTCCTATCCCTGAAGCTTTCTTT. Amino acids: CASSLTMHRVPIPEAFF. Combining the CDR3 with reference TRBV7-3 and TRBJ1-1 gives the whole variable domain GAGVSQTPSNKVTEKGKYVELRCDPISGHTALYWYRQSLGQGPEFLIYFQGTGAADDSGLPNDRFFAVRPEGSVSTLKIQRTERGDSAVYLCASSLTMHRVPIPEAFFGQGTRLTVV.